A single sample is the source of the 29 T cell receptor beta chains below, sequenced in a study of regulatory T cells in long-lasting Graves disease. Library construction for TCR beta used iRepertoire HTBI primers and Arm-PCR of CDR3 regions. Via MiXCR, TCRdb re-called the multiplex PCR reads, giving one row per CDR3 protein. This sample has 530,000 or so distinct CDR3 sequences; less than 15% occur once, and the top ten carry about 9.1%. Time point described: newly diagnosed GD, antithyroid drugs for less than 3 months. Making the TCR library involved RNA that had been extracted from PBMCs. A further study also used this sample, focusing on T cells in Graves' hyperthyroidism and ophthalmopathy.

Specimen: peripheral blood mononuclear cells (PBMCs), collected at new diagnosis, from a patient treated with antithyroid drugs. The receptors derive from a man younger than 45 with Graves disease.

The table lists this clonotype with many counts. The V and J genes are TRBV12-3 or TRBV12-4 and TRBJ2-7, with D maybe TRBD1 (6 bases). The V end lost 3 bases, the J end lost 4 bases, and 13 bases lay between the germline ends. CDR3 length: 14 amino acids. CDR3: CASSFGRGMYEQYF. DNA of the CDR3: TGTGCCAGCAGTTTCGGCAGGGGCATGTACGAGCAGTACTTC.

The gene calls are TRBV13 and TRBJ2-1; TRBD1 is a possible D gene (7 bases). V lost 6 bases, J lost 0 bases, and 15 bases lay in between. Germline assignment: CDR1 PRHDT and CDR2 FYEKMQ (reference sequence). The CDR3 runs to 16 residues. The CDR3: CASSPTGRSSYNEQFF. DNA of the CDR3: TGTGCCAGCAGTCCGACAGGGAGGAGCTCCTACAATGAGCAGTTCTTC.

This clonotype came up many times. This chain uses TRBV29-1 with TRBJ2-3, with D tentatively TRBD2 (6 bases). V shed 7 bases and J shed 1 base, with 21 bases lying between them. The CDR3 consists of 16 residues. Germline V gene sequence: CDR1 SQVTM, CDR2 ANQGSEA. CDR3 region: CSAQGPSATGTDTQYF. The CDR3 coding sequence is TGCAGCGCTCAGGGCCCTAGCGCGACCGGCACAGATACGCAGTATTTT.

In this sample, this clonotype turned up many times. The chain combines TRBV5-1 with TRBJ2-7, with D tentatively TRBD2 (6 bases). CDR3 size: 12 residues. Per germline, CDR1 SGHRS and CDR2 YFSETQ. Trimming removed 4 bases at V and 6 bases at J, with 11 bases between. The CDR3 bases are TGCGCCAGCAGCCAAACTAGCCGCGAGCAGTACTTC. Its translation is CASSQTSREQYF.

The chain links TRBV9 to TRBJ2-1; 12 nucleotides agree with TRBD2. This CDR3 has 15 residues. Looked up from germline, CDR1 is SGDLS and CDR2 is YYNGEE. J gave up 13 bases and V 0 bases, and 8 bases lay outside the gene matches. CDR3 nucleotides: TGTGCCAGCAGCGTAGCTTGGCTAGCGGGAGGGCCTCAGTTCTTC. Its protein product is CASSVAWLAGGPQFF.

This clonotype appeared many times. V usage is TRBV6-1 and J usage is TRBJ1-2; no definite D call. The CDR3 length is 14 residues. In germline, CDR1 is MNHNS, CDR2 SASEGT. Trimming took off 5 bases at V and 0 bases at J, with 10 bases between the two ends. The CDR3 region is CASSPTTTNYGYTF. The CDR3 bases are TGTGCCAGCAGTCCGACAACAACTAACTATGGCTACACCTTC.

This clonotype was found many times. CDR3 region: CASSMTSGRAYEQFF. The CDR3 DNA is TGCGCCAGCAGTATGACTAGCGGGAGGGCGTATGAGCAGTTCTTC. This rearrangement joins TRBV5-1 to TRBJ2-1; 14 bases line up with TRBD2. The CDR3 extends over 15 amino acids. Losses at the gene ends were 5 bases for V and 8 bases for J; bases not matched to a gene: 6. Germline V lookup: CDR1 SGHRS, CDR2 YFSETQ.

The sample holds a few counts of this clonotype. This sequence joins TRBV5-1 and TRBJ1-2; D is unresolved. The CDR3 length is 13 residues. CDR1 SGHRS and CDR2 YFSETQ come from the germline V gene. The V gene lost 0 bases and the J gene lost 8 bases, with 11 bases spanning the gap. Here the CDR3 reads CASSLENLGGYTF. The CDR3 bases are TGCGCCAGCAGCTTGGAAAACCTGGGCGGCTACACCTTC.

In the case of this clonotype: A much more abundant neighbour one base away suggests this may be a read error. The genes are TRBV28 and TRBJ2-1; D is perhaps TRBD2 (6 bases). Germline V CDR1 and CDR2: MDHEN, SYDVKM. The CDR3 totals 15 residues. The CDR3 loop reads CTTIPLALIYNEQFF. DNA of the CDR3: TGTACCACCATACCACTAGCCCTAATCTACAATGAGCAGTTCTTC.

This chain uses TRBV20-1 with TRBJ1-5; TRBD1 aligns across 8 bases. CDR3 size: 15 residues. Germline V gene data show CDR1 as DFQATT and CDR2 as SNEGSKA (reference sequence). J lost 2 bases, V lost 5 bases, and 8 bases had no gene match. CDR3: CSASTGAAGNQPQHF. CDR3 nucleotides: TGCAGTGCTTCGACAGGGGCAGCGGGCAATCAGCCCCAGCATTTT.

This chain links TRBV11-1 with TRBJ2-7, with TRBD1 matching over 9 bases. Germline-derived CDR1 and CDR2 are SGHAT and FQDESV (reference sequence). The CDR3 has 13 residues. After removal of 5 bases from V and 13 bases from J, the junction contained 12 bases not matched to a gene. The CDR3 DNA reads as TGTGCCAGCAGCAACTTCCGACAGGGGGGCAAATACTTC. Translation: CASSNFRQGGKYF. Complete variable domain (other parts from reference TRBV11-1 and TRBJ2-7): EAEVAQSPRYKITEKSQAVAFWCDPISGHATLYWYRQILGQGPELLVQFQDESVVDDSQLPKDRFSAERLKGVDSTLKIQPAELGDSAMYLCASSNFRQGGKYFGPGTRLTVT.

There are many counts of this clonotype. CDR3 nucleotide sequence: TGCAGCGGGAAGGCGAGGGCAAACACCGGGGAGCTGTTTTTT. Translation gives CSGKARANTGELFF. This rearrangement joins TRBV29-1 to TRBJ2-2; a possible D gene is TRBD2 (5 bases). V was pared by 7 bases and J by 2 bases, with 14 bases between. Germline V gene data show CDR1 as SQVTM and CDR2 as ANQGSEA. The CDR3 runs to 14 residues.

This clonotype was seen at least ten times. This rearrangement joins TRBV7-2 to TRBJ1-1, with D possibly matching TRBD1 (5 bases). Germline CDR1 is SGHTA and CDR2 is FQGNSA. The V end lost 4 bases, the J end lost 2 bases, and 17 bases lay between the germline ends. The CDR3 length is 16 residues. The CDR3 sequence: CASSSPFRGGNTEAFF. Here the CDR3 DNA reads TGTGCCAGCAGCTCCCCGTTCCGGGGGGGAAACACTGAAGCTTTCTTT.

This clonotype was counted ten times or more. The J gene is TRBJ1-5, the V gene TRBV12-3 or TRBV12-4; 7 bases map to TRBD1. With V trimmed by 6 bases and J by 3 bases, 8 bases remained unmatched. This CDR3 spans 15 amino acids. The CDR3, as DNA: TGTGCCAGCAGCCTTACAGGGGCGAACAATCAGCCCCAGCATTTT. As protein: CASSLTGANNQPQHF.

The rearrangement joins TRBV4-1 to TRBJ2-2; D not certain. Trimming removed 5 bases from V and 4 bases from J, with 5 bases in between. CDR1 is MGHRA, CDR2 YSYEKL, per germline. The CDR3 is 12 amino acids. Here the CDR3 reads CASSSTTGELFF. The CDR3 coding sequence is TGCGCCAGCAGCTCAACCACCGGGGAGCTGTTTTTT.

This chain uses TRBV6-4 with TRBJ2-3; TRBD2 aligns across 9 bases. Trimming removed 6 bases from V and 7 bases from J; junction bases left unmatched: 11. Germline CDR1 and CDR2: MRHNA and SNTAGT. The CDR3 sequence is 15 residues long. CDR3 DNA: TGTGCCAGCAGCCTTAGCGGGAGTGTAGAAAATACGCAGTATTTT. Amino acids: CASSLSGSVENTQYF.

There are a few counts of this clonotype. The chain employs TRBV5-4 and TRBJ1-4, with D hard to call. The J call may be in error: the DNA end matches TRBJ1-6 better. Germline values: CDR1 SGHNT, CDR2 YYREEE (reference sequence). This CDR3 comprises 14 residues. As DNA, the CDR3 is TGTGCCAGCAGCTTAGGCGGGGAGAATTCACCCCTCCACTTT. Its translation is CASSLGGENSPLHF.

This clonotype was counted many times. The gene calls are TRBV2 and TRBJ2-7; possible D gene TRBD2, 6 bases. V lost 6 bases and J lost 6, with 21 bases in between. Per the germline V gene, CDR1 is SNHLY and CDR2 is FYNNEI. The CDR3 sequence is 15 residues long. The CDR3 DNA reads as TGTGCCAGCAGGTTAAGAACAGGAGGGTTAGGCGAGCAGTACTTC. It encodes CASRLRTGGLGEQYF. The full variable domain, in which reference TRBV2 and TRBJ2-7 provide the parts outside the CDR3, is EPEVTQTPSHQVTQMGQEVILRCVPISNHLYFYWYRQILGQKVEFLVSFYNNEISEKSEIFDDQFSVERPDGSNFTLKIRSTKLEDSAMYFCASRLRTGGLGEQYFGPGTRLTVT.

The chain has TRBV20-1 and TRBJ2-7, with 7 bases identical to TRBD1. Unmatched junction bases numbered 16, after V lost 8 bases and J lost 0 bases. The CDR3 covers 16 residues. CDR1 is DFQATT, CDR2 SNEGSKA, per germline (reference sequence). As DNA, the CDR3 is TGCAGTTTTGAGGGCTCCGGACAGGCGAGCTCCTACGAGCAGTACTTC. It yields the protein CSFEGSGQASSYEQYF.

This clonotype was recorded many times. The chain is built from TRBV13 and TRBJ2-1; TRBD2 is a possible D gene (6 bases). The CDR3 contains 17 residues. Between the trimmed V and J ends, which lost 0 bases and 4 bases, there was a span of 16 bases. Germline loops: CDR1 PRHDT, CDR2 FYEKMQ (reference sequence). The CDR3 DNA reads TGTGCCAGCAGCTTAGGCGCAGGCGGGAACAAATACAATGAGCAGTTCTTC. Protein: CASSLGAGGNKYNEQFF.

The chain carries TRBV5-1 and TRBJ2-3; 8 nucleotides match TRBD1. V lost 4 bases to trimming and J lost 4 bases; unmatched junction nucleotides: 14. Germline lookup yields CDR1 SGHRS and CDR2 YFSETQ. The CDR3 loop spans 17 amino acids. CDR3 sequence reads: CASSPPDQGARADTQYF. The CDR3 DNA reads as TGCGCCAGCAGCCCGCCGGATCAGGGGGCGCGTGCAGATACGCAGTATTTT.

About this clonotype: A read error is the likely source, as a far larger clone sits one nucleotide away. This chain uses TRBV12-3 or TRBV12-4 with TRBJ2-7; 10 bases match TRBD1. V shed 5 bases, J shed 7 bases, and the junction held 14 bases outside the gene matches. This CDR3 spans 16 amino acids. CDR3 DNA: TGTGCCAGCAGTCTTAGTGGGACAGGGGCCTCAAATGAGCAGTACTTC. This sequence encodes CASSLSGTGASNEQYF.

Comment on this clonotype: The junction departs from the called germline gene at one end, perhaps through a read error. The chain couples TRBV6-2 or TRBV6-3 to TRBJ1-5; D is unresolved. The CDR3 length is 14 residues. Germline CDR1 is MNHEY and CDR2 is SVGEGT. The CDR3 sequence: CASSHSGGGQPQHF. CDR3 bases: TGTGCCAGCAGTCACTCGGGAGGCGGTCAGCCCCAGCATTTT.

This clonotype has just a few counts. The chain couples TRBV5-6 to TRBJ1-4, with D maybe TRBD1 (5 bases). Germline lookup yields CDR1 SGHDT and CDR2 YYEEEE. The CDR3 covers 14 residues. V shed 2 bases and J shed 8 bases, with 13 bases lying between them. The CDR3 sequence is CASSFGAGSEKLFF. CDR3 sequence (DNA): TGTGCCAGCAGCTTTGGCGCAGGGTCGGAAAAACTGTTTTTT.

The chain carries TRBV19 and TRBJ2-5; the D gene could be TRBD1 or TRBD2 (5 bases each). Trimming shortened V by 2 bases and J by 1 base, and 11 bases separated the two germline ends. The CDR3 runs to 15 residues. Germline assignment: CDR1 LNHDA and CDR2 SQIVND (reference sequence). This chain's CDR3 is CASSILRDPQETQYF. DNA for the CDR3: TGTGCCAGTAGTATACTACGGGACCCCCAAGAGACCCAGTACTTC.

The chain has TRBV5-6 and TRBJ1-5; D is uncertain. The CDR3 is 16 amino acids. Trimming shortened V by 0 bases and J by 4 bases, and 14 bases separated the two germline ends. Germline CDR1 is SGHDT and CDR2 is YYEEEE. CDR3 coding DNA: TGTGCCAGCAGCTTGGCCACCACAGAAGTAAATCAGCCCCAGCATTTT. Protein sequence: CASSLATTEVNQPQHF.

The CDR3 DNA reads TGTGCCAGCAGTAGCGGGGGGGACCCCTCCTACGAGCAGTACTTC. It yields the protein CASSSGGDPSYEQYF. V usage is TRBV6-2 or TRBV6-3 and J usage is TRBJ2-7; TRBD2 matches at 10 bases. The CDR3 totals 15 residues. In germline, CDR1 is MNHEY, CDR2 SVGEGT. V lost 5 bases to trimming and J lost 0 bases; unmatched junction nucleotides: 4.

This chain's CDR3 is CASSTRTGVYSNQPQHF. In DNA, the CDR3 is TGCGCCAGCAGCACCCGGACAGGGGTGTATAGCAATCAGCCCCAGCATTTT. The chain joins TRBV4-1 to TRBJ1-5; 9 bases map to TRBD1. Per the germline V gene, CDR1 is MGHRA and CDR2 is YSYEKL. After removal of 5 bases from V and 0 bases from J, the junction contained 8 bases not matched to a gene. The CDR3 has 17 amino acids.

This clonotype came up many times. The chain joins TRBV6-2 or TRBV6-3 to TRBJ2-1; a possible D gene is TRBD1 (5 bases). V was clipped by 4 bases and J by 13 bases, with 14 bases between them. This CDR3 has 12 amino acids. Germline V gene sequence: CDR1 MNHEY, CDR2 SVGEGT. The CDR3 DNA is TGTGCCAGCAGTTGGGGCGACTTCTATCAGTTCTTC. It yields the protein CASSWGDFYQFF.